Shown below are 27 T cell receptor beta chains from a single sample sequenced in a study of cytotoxic CD8 clonotypes in ibrutinib-treated CLL. Profiling relied on immunoSEQ multiplex PCR, and the TCRdb table lists in-frame clones only, not all of them. The sample lists about 32,000 clones; about 70% were seen once. Here the sequenced sample was PBMCs, taken at disease progression, from a patient treated with ibrutinib. Receptors were obtained from a human donor with chronic lymphocytic leukemia.

This clone came up once. The rearrangement joins TRBV4-1 to TRBJ1-4; D not resolved. The germline V gene encodes CDR1 MGHRA and CDR2 YSYEKL. This CDR3 is 14 amino acids long. V shed 0 bases and J shed 8 bases, with 10 bases lying between them. The CDR3 loop is CASSQESVREKLFF. The CDR3 nucleotides are TGCGCCAGCAGCCAAGAAAGCGTAAGAGAAAAACTGTTTTTT.

J is TRBJ2-7 and V is TRBV28; no clear D gene. Germline V CDR1 and CDR2: MDHEN, SYDVKM. This CDR3 comprises 13 residues. V was shortened by 2 bases and J by 0 bases, with 5 bases between the two germline ends. CDR3 DNA: TGTGCCAGCAGTTTAACCAGCTCCTACGAGCAGTACTTC. As protein: CASSLTSSYEQYF. Supplemented by reference TRBV28 and TRBJ2-7, the full variable domain reads DVKVTQSSRYLVKRTGEKVFLECVQDMDHENMFWYRQDPGLGLRLIYFSYDVKMKEKGDIPEGYSVSREKKERFSLILESASTNQTSMYLCASSLTSSYEQYFGPGTRLTVT.

The chain links TRBV28 to TRBJ2-7; tentative D call: TRBD2 (5 bases). Germline V gives CDR1 MDHEN, CDR2 SYDVKM. The CDR3 is 16 residues long. V lost 5 bases and J 2 bases, leaving 19 bases between the germline ends. CDR3 in amino acids: CASSPRVGSATYEQYF. The CDR3 nucleotides are TGTGCCAGCAGTCCCCGGGTGGGTAGCGCCACCTACGAGCAGTACTTC.

The rearrangement joins TRBV29-1 to TRBJ2-3; D gene uncertain. Germline-derived CDR1 and CDR2 are SQVTM and ANQGSEA. Trimming removed 4 bases from V and 5 bases from J, with 13 bases in between. This CDR3 is built from 13 residues. The DNA for the CDR3 is TGCAGCGTTGTGAGCCAACTACGAGATACGCAGTATTTT. Translating gives CSVVSQLRDTQYF.

The CDR3 nucleotides are TGTGCCAGCAGCGCCCTACAGTGGGGGGAGACCCAGTACTTC. This sequence encodes CASSALQWGETQYF. The chain has TRBV7-6 and TRBJ2-5; D is tentatively TRBD1 or TRBD2 (5 bases each). This CDR3 is 14 amino acids long. The germline gives CDR1 SGHVS, CDR2 FNYEAQ. The V end lost 5 bases, the J end lost 5 bases, and 15 bases lay between the germline ends.

The V call is TRBV7-6, the J call TRBJ1-4; TRBD1 is a possible D gene (6 bases). With 5 bases removed from V and 3 bases from J, the gap between germline ends came to 19 bases. The CDR3 runs 17 residues. Germline CDR1 SGHVS, CDR2 FNYEAQ. CDR3 loop: CASSLGPPGTSNEKLFF. The CDR3 DNA reads as TGTGCCAGCAGCCTTGGGCCCCCGGGGACATCTAATGAAAAACTGTTTTTT.

The J gene is TRBJ2-3, the V gene TRBV6-1; 9 nucleotides align to TRBD1. The CDR3 consists of 15 residues. V was clipped by 3 bases and J by 5 bases; unmatched bases: 6. CDR1 and CDR2 (germline): MNHNS, SASEGT. This CDR3 is CASSEVGQGGDTQYF. The CDR3 nucleotides read TGTGCCAGCAGTGAGGTGGGACAGGGCGGAGATACGCAGTATTTT.

The chain uses TRBV5-1 and TRBJ2-1; 10 bases line up with TRBD1. There are 16 residues in the CDR3. From germline, CDR1 is SGHRS and CDR2 YFSETQ. V lost 7 bases, J lost 5 bases, and 12 bases stayed unmatched. The CDR3 DNA reads TGCGCCAGCCGCAGTGACAGGGGGCGCATGGACAATGAGCAGTTCTTC. Protein sequence: CASRSDRGRMDNEQFF.

V and J are TRBV5-1 and TRBJ2-3, with 10 bases aligning to TRBD2. V was clipped by 4 bases and J by 6 bases; unmatched bases: 8. Germline V gives CDR1 SGHRS, CDR2 YFSETQ. This CDR3 comprises 15 residues. The DNA of the CDR3 is TGCGCCAGCAGCGTTAGCGGGGGGCAAGGGGATACGCAGTATTTT. It codes for CASSVSGGQGDTQYF.

The rearrangement joins TRBV2 to TRBJ2-7, with D maybe TRBD1 (6 bases). In germline, CDR1 is SNHLY, CDR2 FYNNEI. CDR3 length: 13 amino acids. V was clipped by 3 bases and J by 3 bases, with 9 bases between them. The CDR3 sequence: CASSEDSYYEQYF. CDR3 coding DNA: TGTGCCAGCAGTGAGGACAGCTACTACGAGCAGTACTTC.

The chain combines TRBV19 with TRBJ2-7; weak D call: TRBD2 (7 bases). Trimming removed 5 bases at V and 2 bases at J, with 16 bases between. This CDR3 is built from 15 residues. Germline values: CDR1 LNHDA, CDR2 SQIVND (reference sequence). CDR3 sequence reads: CASSPPGGITYEQYF. The CDR3, as DNA: TGTGCCAGTAGTCCCCCGGGGGGCATAACCTACGAGCAGTACTTC.

This sequence joins TRBV19 and TRBJ1-4; no clear D gene. The ends were cut back, 5 bases at V and 7 bases at J, with 17 bases in the middle. This CDR3 is built from 15 residues. The germline gives CDR1 LNHDA, CDR2 SQIVND (reference sequence). CDR3 nucleotides: TGTGCCAGTAGTCAACTGCGGGAGGCGGGTGAAAAACTGTTTTTT. It encodes CASSQLREAGEKLFF.

V is TRBV29-1 and J is TRBJ1-3, with a possible D match to TRBD1 (6 bases). This CDR3 region has 15 residues. Germline loops: CDR1 SQVTM, CDR2 ANQGSEA. V was shortened by 4 bases and J by 2 bases, with 15 bases between the two germline ends. CDR3 in DNA: TGCAGCGTTGCCAATACAGGGATTACTGGAAACACCATATATTTT. It encodes CSVANTGITGNTIYF.

The chain links TRBV21-1 to TRBJ1-1. TRBV21-1 is a listed pseudogene. This CDR3 is built from 15 residues. The CDR3 DNA sequence: TGTGCCAGCAGCAAAGCGCTGAAGGCTAACACTGAAGCTTTCTTT. Amino acid sequence: CASSKALKANTEAFF.

V usage is TRBV5-4 and J usage is TRBJ2-7; 10 bases line up with TRBD1. This CDR3 is 15 amino acids long. Germline assignment: CDR1 SGHNT and CDR2 YYREEE (reference sequence). With V trimmed by 4 bases and J by 6 bases, 10 bases remained unmatched. The CDR3 region is CASSPGDRGIVEQYF. The CDR3 DNA is TGTGCCAGCAGCCCTGGGGACAGGGGTATAGTCGAGCAGTACTTC.

This chain uses TRBV2 with TRBJ2-7; perhaps TRBD1 as D (6 bases). Deletions cut 5 bases from V and 1 base from J, with 24 bases between. The CDR3 sequence is 18 residues long. Germline V lookup: CDR1 SNHLY, CDR2 FYNNEI. CDR3 nucleotides: TGTGCCAGCAGTTATGGTTTGGCGGACAGACGGGCGTCCTACGAGCAGTACTTC. This encodes CASSYGLADRRASYEQYF.

The chain couples TRBV29-1 to TRBJ2-3, with a weak D call TRBD1 (6 bases). CDR3 size: 14 residues. V shed 8 bases and J shed 1 base, with 16 bases lying between them. Per the germline V gene, CDR1 is SQVTM and CDR2 is ANQGSEA. The CDR3 is CSYGDTGRTDTQYF. The CDR3 DNA follows: TGCAGCTATGGGGACACAGGTCGCACAGATACGCAGTATTTT.

The chain carries TRBV11-2 and TRBJ1-4; D gene unclear. Germline loops: CDR1 SGHAT, CDR2 FQNNGV. V was trimmed by 4 bases and J by 0 bases, leaving 9 bases between them. This CDR3 is 15 amino acids long. This chain's CDR3 is CASSSLSATNEKLFF. The DNA for the CDR3 is TGTGCCAGCAGCTCCCTATCGGCAACTAATGAAAAACTGTTTTTT.

Remarks on this clone: A single base separates this from a much larger clone, so it may be a read error. This rearrangement joins TRBV5-1 to TRBJ1-1; D not resolved. The CDR3 spans 13 residues. Germline V lookup: CDR1 SGHRS, CDR2 YFSETQ. V shed 2 bases and J shed 0 bases, with 5 bases lying between them. CDR3 nucleotides: TGCGCCAGCAGCTTTAATCTGAACACTGAAGCTTTCTTT. The encoded protein is CASSFNLNTEAFF.

Only a few counts were recorded for this clone. The V and J genes are TRBV27 and TRBJ1-2, with D possibly being TRBD1 (6 bases). The germline V and J ends were trimmed by 5 bases and 2 bases, with 18 bases remaining between them. The V gene's germline CDR1 is MNHEY and CDR2 SMNVEV (reference sequence). This CDR3 has 16 residues. The CDR3 sequence: CASSPKMGHGNYGYTF. Written as DNA, the CDR3 is TGTGCCAGCAGTCCTAAAATGGGACACGGGAACTATGGCTACACCTTC.

This chain links TRBV19 with TRBJ1-3; D perhaps matches TRBD1 (5 bases). V was clipped by 4 bases and J by 0 bases, with 13 bases between them. There are 16 residues in the CDR3. CDR1 LNHDA and CDR2 SQIVND come from the germline V gene (reference sequence). The CDR3 sequence: CASSSGETGSGNTIYF. In nucleotides, the CDR3 is TGTGCCAGTAGTAGTGGAGAAACAGGCTCTGGAAACACCATATATTTT.

The gene calls are TRBV29-1 and TRBJ2-7; 10 nucleotides agree with TRBD1. CDR1 and CDR2 (germline): SQVTM, ANQGSEA. This CDR3 is built from 13 residues. V lost 4 bases and J lost 2; bases outside the gene matches: 2. In DNA form, the CDR3 reads TGCAGCGTTGTAGGGACAGGGGCCTACGAGCAGTACTTC. Encoded protein: CSVVGTGAYEQYF.

This sequence joins TRBV19 and TRBJ1-3; the D gene is possibly TRBD1 (5 bases). This CDR3 spans 15 amino acids. Germline-derived CDR1 and CDR2 are LNHDA and SQIVND (reference sequence). Trimming stripped 4 bases from V and 1 base from J, with 11 bases between. The CDR3 region has the DNA TGTGCCAGTAGTACGACAGCGCTGTCTGGAAACACCATATATTTT. It specifies CASSTTALSGNTIYF.

The chain combines TRBV2 with TRBJ1-4, with TRBD1 as a possible D gene (6 bases). The CDR3 spans 13 residues. The V end lost 4 bases, the J end lost 7 bases, and 10 bases lay between the germline ends. Looked up from germline, CDR1 is SNHLY and CDR2 is FYNNEI. CDR3 in DNA: TGTGCCAGCAGTGTGGGGGCTATTGAAAAACTGTTTTTT. This gives the protein CASSVGAIEKLFF.

The gene calls are TRBV5-1 and TRBJ1-2; perhaps TRBD1 as D (6 bases). V shed 4 bases and J shed 5 bases, with 18 bases lying between them. CDR1 and CDR2 from the germline V gene are SGHRS and YFSETQ. The length of the CDR3 is 15 residues. The CDR3 DNA sequence: TGCGCCAGCAGCCTTATCCAGGGGCGGGTGTATGGCTACACCTTC. Residues: CASSLIQGRVYGYTF.

The V call is TRBV28, the J call TRBJ2-3; 7 bases are a match to TRBD1. The CDR3 extends over 10 amino acids. Germline loops: CDR1 MDHEN, CDR2 SYDVKM. J was trimmed by 9 bases and V by 6 bases; bases with no gene match: 0. CDR3 protein: CASRGQTQYF. The CDR3 nucleotides read TGTGCCAGCAGGGGACAGACGCAGTATTTT. The variable domain in full, completed from reference TRBV28 and TRBJ2-3, reads DVKVTQSSRYLVKRTGEKVFLECVQDMDHENMFWYRQDPGLGLRLIYFSYDVKMKEKGDIPEGYSVSREKKERFSLILESASTNQTSMYLCASRGQTQYFGPGTRLTVL.

The chain couples TRBV5-1 to TRBJ2-7, with D perhaps matching TRBD1 or TRBD2 (5 bases each). The germline CDR1 and CDR2 sequences are SGHRS and YFSETQ. V shed 2 bases and J shed 5 bases, with 17 bases lying between them. The CDR3 is made up of 15 amino acids. CDR3 in amino acids: CASSLLPGTPNEQYF. The DNA for the CDR3 is TGCGCCAGCAGCTTACTACCCGGGACCCCCAACGAGCAGTACTTC.